This T cell receptor beta chain was sequenced during a study of T cell responses to AZD1222 COVID-19 vaccine. TCRdb's copy holds only in-frame clones and misses some; the assay was immunoSEQ multiplex PCR. The sample includes roughly 140,000 clones, approximately 88% of them seen just once. CDR3 length: 15 residues. CDR1 is ENHRY, CDR2 SYGVKD, per germline. The V gene lost 6 bases and the J gene lost 0 bases, with 12 bases spanning the gap. Sequenced material: peripheral blood, taken on day 0 of AZD1222 vaccination. The TCR comes from an adult in good health. The V call is TRBV10-3, the J call TRBJ2-1, with D perhaps TRBD2 (6 bases). The CDR3 nucleotides are TGTGCCATCAGGGACGGGAGTACCTCCTACAATGAGCAGTTCTTC. Its protein is CAIRDGSTSYNEQFF.